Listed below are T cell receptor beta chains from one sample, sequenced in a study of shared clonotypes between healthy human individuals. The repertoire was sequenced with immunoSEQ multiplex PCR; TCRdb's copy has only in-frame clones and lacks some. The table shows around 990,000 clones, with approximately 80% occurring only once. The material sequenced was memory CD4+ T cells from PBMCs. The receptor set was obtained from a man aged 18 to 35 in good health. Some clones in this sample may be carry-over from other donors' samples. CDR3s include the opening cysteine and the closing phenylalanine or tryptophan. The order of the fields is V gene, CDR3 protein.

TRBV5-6 CASSLDSGNSYNEQFF
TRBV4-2 CASSQDRAASTDTQYF
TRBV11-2 CASSLGRRTPYEQYF
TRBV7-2 CASSLQRGTYEQYF
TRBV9 CASSVAVAGVETQYF
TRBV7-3 CASSLEPLYNEQFF
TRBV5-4 CASSLTTGPGELFF
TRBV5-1 CASSSLPGGIHEQYF
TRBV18 CASSPDNAGGAFF
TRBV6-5 CASSWGLAGGVNEQFF
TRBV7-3 CASSFGVLGEQYF
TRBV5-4 CASSLMAGTYEQYF
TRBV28 CASEQDHYEQYF
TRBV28 CASSTMTGKREQYF
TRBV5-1 CASSSLNRGLNTGELFF
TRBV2 CASSEARLANEKLFF
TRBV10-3 CAISAPGQTQYF
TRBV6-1 CASSERGSGPDTQYF
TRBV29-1 CSVSGGYYGYTF
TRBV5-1 CAPQGGTSGLSSYNEQFF
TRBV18 CASSTGTGMNTGELFF
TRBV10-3 CAISLQGGDGYTF
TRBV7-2 CASSDPGQGAGETQYF
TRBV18 CASSPGTGYYEQYF
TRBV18 CASSPPQGQGSFGYTF
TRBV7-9 CASSSPGSAGDTQYF
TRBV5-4 CASSLGLGVNTIYF
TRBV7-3 CASSLQGPGADTQYF
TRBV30 CAWSVVRKGYTF
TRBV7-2 CASSQESGQPMRYF
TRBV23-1 CASSQSPPNFYLYGYTF
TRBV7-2 CASSLGTGNTIYF
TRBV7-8 CASSLTSGRTGELFF
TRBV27 CASRVSLAYEQYF
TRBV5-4 CASSSGGLGYEQYF
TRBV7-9 CASSPLAVVKAQFF
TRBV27 CASSPRPRSGNTIYF
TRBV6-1 CATHGGRFVNTEAFF